This entry features one T cell receptor beta chain sequence. No antigen is known for it. Healthy bone marrow donors supplied every sample. Use of 60 Vbeta and 13 Jbeta primers characterized the PCR. Profiling relied on immunoSEQ multiplex PCR, and the TCRdb table lists in-frame clones only, not all of them. The sample has about 160,000 clones, roughly 80% seen once. This sample was taken from a study of cytomegalovirus exposure and HLA in healthy donors. Study-level results: Trimming of TCR beta V- and J-genes showed a link, identified in a later analysis, to a missense DCLRE1C variant. Judged likely to be a sequencing artifact was a cluster of highly shared sequence variants.

The sample consisted of PBMCs. The sequence was collected from a male donor in good health and CMV-seronegative.

DNA of the CDR3: TGCGCCAGCAGTCCCGGCTGGGGGGGAGGTTCGAACACCGGGGAGCTGTTTTTT. Encoded protein: CASSPGWGGGSNTGELFF. The chain carries TRBV5-1 and TRBJ2-2; 7 bases fit TRBD2. Per germline, CDR1 SGHRS and CDR2 YFSETQ. The CDR3 contains 18 residues. Trimming took 5 bases from V and 0 from J; bases not matched to a gene: 13.